The sequence of this T cell receptor beta chain was determined in a study of T cell repertoires in cytomegalovirus infection. Study-wide background: Through public TCR beta signatures, both CMV infection and matching HLA type were indicated.

On this clonotype: The antigen is not known.

TCRdb independently ran MiXCR on the reads; one entry per CDR3 protein. Of fewer than 700,000 distinct CDR3 sequences listed, 20% to 25% were seen once; the top ten hold 6.5% to 10%. CDR1 and CDR2 from the germline V gene are SNHLY and FYNNEI. This CDR3 spans 15 amino acids. Trimming shortened V by 8 bases and J by 2 bases, and 19 bases separated the two germline ends. The study's findings and limits: Dominating the ex vivo response were TCR beta clonotypes that were CMV-specific and HLA-C-restricted.

The origin of this receptor is a human donor in good health (CMV status not recorded). Some clones in this sample may be carry-over from other donors' samples. The sample consisted of CD8+ T cells from PBMCs. The V gene is TRBV2, the J gene TRBJ2-7; maybe TRBD1 (6 bases). CDR3 loop: CASRPSRDITYEQYF. CDR3 DNA: TGTGCCAGCCGCCCGTCCCGGGACATTACCTACGAGCAGTACTTC.